The T cell receptor (beta chain) described here comes from a study of blood T cell dynamics during melanoma immunotherapy. Across the whole study: First-line therapy was either pembrolizumab or nivolumab with ipilimumab for metastatic melanoma.

The time point: pre-treatment baseline. Sampling occurred pretreatment (T0) and at week 3 (W3), after cycle one of checkpoint blockade. Disease control meant complete response, partial response or stable disease at 12 weeks. No patient had earlier systemic cancer treatment, concurrent immunosuppressants, or another active cancer. This clone appeared a few times. The assay was immunoSEQ multiplex PCR, and TCRdb's table has in-frame clones only and misses some. Of about 13,000 clones listed, over 85% are singletons. This TCR was sampled from a human donor with melanoma. The source was blood, collected from a patient treated with checkpoint blockade.

This CDR3 reads CASSYSHRGRDEEQYF. The CDR3, as DNA: TGTGCCAGCAGTTACTCCCACAGGGGGCGCGATGAGGAGCAGTACTTC. The gene calls are TRBV6-5 and TRBJ2-7; 9 bases are a match to TRBD1. CDR1 MNHEY and CDR2 SVGAGI come from the germline V gene. The CDR3 totals 16 residues. V lost 0 bases and J lost 7; bases outside the gene matches: 10.